This paragraph covers one T cell receptor (beta chain) sequence. The antigen remains undetermined. The sample comes from a study of identifying expanded T cells in peripheral blood. Study results and limitations: Across healthy donors, higher total template counts meant significantly greater roughly two-week count variance. Over two and four weeks, about 15 and 19 clones changed, versus roughly 1.1 between replicates.

The method was immunoSEQ multiplex PCR; TCRdb's version includes in-frame clones alone and lacks a portion of them. The data hold approximately 91,000 clones, with about nine tenths observed a single time. Per the germline V gene, CDR1 is SSHAT and CDR2 is FNYEAQ (reference sequence). The CDR3 runs 12 residues. V was clipped by 1 base and J by 3 bases, with 3 bases between them. No infections or other immune events were documented during collection. The clonotype originates from a person aged 18-70 years in good health. Sequenced sample: blood. This chain joins TRBV7-7 and TRBJ2-5, with D unclear. The CDR3 loop reads CASSLVKETQYF. CDR3 bases: TGTGCCAGCAGCTTAGTAAAAGAGACCCAGTACTTC.